This T cell receptor beta chain stems from a study of blood T cell repertoires in COVID-19. Study background: Samples came from the United States, Italy and Spain, spanning acute and convalescent COVID-19. From T cells, B-cell-depleted T cells, or PBMCs came the material, which was cDNA or gDNA.

Germline V gives CDR1 SGHAT, CDR2 FQNNGV. CDR3 length: 13 amino acids. The V gene lost 1 base and the J gene lost 0 bases, with 3 bases spanning the gap. This clone was counted once. The repertoire was sequenced with immunoSEQ multiplex PCR; TCRdb's copy has only in-frame clones and lacks some. This table holds about 130,000 clones, roughly four fifths found once. Source material: peripheral blood. The rearrangement joins TRBV11-2 to TRBJ1-2; D is undetermined. This clonotype was sampled from a woman older than 75 with acute or convalescent COVID-19. The CDR3 sequence: CASSLASNYGYTF. The CDR3, as DNA: TGTGCCAGCAGCTTAGCCTCTAACTATGGCTACACCTTC.